The rows below give T cell receptor beta chains drawn from one sample of a study of T cell responses to AZD1222 COVID-19 vaccine. Sequencing used immunoSEQ multiplex PCR; TCRdb keeps in-frame clones, though not all of them. Among over 150,000 clones, roughly nine tenths were seen once, and the ten largest hold about 5.1%. The starting material was peripheral blood, obtained on day 0 of MenACWY control vaccination. Receptors were obtained from an adult in good health. Each CDR3 is given with its conserved first and last residue.

CDR3 protein | V gene
CASSPVGYSYNEQFF | TRBV11-3
CASSLRDSYGYTF | TRBV27
CASSQGGTAGNTIYF | TRBV25-1
CASSRLELRGYEQYF | TRBV5-6
CASSLAGASPDTQYF | TRBV27
CASSLPGEYGYTF | TRBV5-4
CASSPGLAGVIYNEQFF | TRBV5-1
CASSFLGAGELFF | TRBV5-6
CATSRLYRDPVF | TRBV15
CASSPTDGTEAFF | TRBV3-1/TRBV3-2
CASSFPGQGYYGYTF | TRBV19
CASSIYRGEKLFF | TRBV14
CAISESTRELDTEAFF | TRBV10-3
CASSGDRAGANEKLFF | TRBV5-1
CASSLRTAYNEQFF | TRBV27
CASSLRDRGGTQYF | TRBV27
CASSLEPQGATGWFF | TRBV7-2
CASSFKLADTQYF | TRBV7-2
CASSFNGDQETQYF | TRBV7-2